This T cell receptor (beta chain) emerged from a study of T-cell memory formation after mild COVID-19. Study background: Most TCR clusters belonged to a single donor. Study-wide points: Whether second-wave clones peaking at day 37 were SARS-CoV-2 specific went unconfirmed. Among clones contracting day 15 to 85, CD4/CD8 was balanced, whereas later expanders leaned CD4+.

Each CDR3 protein is one row after TCRdb ran MiXCR on the 5' RACE reads. This sample carries about 140,000 distinct CDR3 sequences, 11% to 15% of them seen once, and the ten largest clones take roughly 28%. The CDR3 extends over 14 amino acids. Germline V gene data show CDR1 as SGHTA and CDR2 as FQGTGA. With V trimmed by 4 bases and J by 5 bases, 3 bases remained unmatched. As to this clonotype: Its antigen is undetermined.

What was sequenced was PBMCs or a T cell subset sorted from them (not recorded which). The TCR was taken from an adult woman who had mild COVID-19 (a few samples of this study predate the infection). Cell type and time point are not known. This chain joins TRBV7-3 and TRBJ2-3; 10 bases are shared with TRBD2. The CDR3 sequence is CASSSTSGQDTQYF. The CDR3 DNA follows: TGTGCCAGCAGCTCGACTAGCGGGCAAGATACGCAGTATTTT.